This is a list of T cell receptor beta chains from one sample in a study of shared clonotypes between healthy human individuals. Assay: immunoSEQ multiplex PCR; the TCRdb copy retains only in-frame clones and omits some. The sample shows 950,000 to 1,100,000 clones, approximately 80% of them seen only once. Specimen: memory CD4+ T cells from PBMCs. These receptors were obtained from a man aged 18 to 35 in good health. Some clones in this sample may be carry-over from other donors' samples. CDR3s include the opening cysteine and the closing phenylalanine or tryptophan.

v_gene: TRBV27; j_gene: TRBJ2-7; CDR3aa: CASGLREQYF
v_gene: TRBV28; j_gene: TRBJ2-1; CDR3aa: CASSFHGTAYPDEQFF
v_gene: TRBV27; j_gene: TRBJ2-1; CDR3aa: CASSRLRAPSGEQFF
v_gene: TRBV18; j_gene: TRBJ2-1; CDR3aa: CASSLAGGPNEQFF
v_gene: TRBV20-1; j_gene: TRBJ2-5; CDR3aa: CSEGTQETQYF
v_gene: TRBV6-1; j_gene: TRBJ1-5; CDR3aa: CASSEIYTAGHLSNQPQHF
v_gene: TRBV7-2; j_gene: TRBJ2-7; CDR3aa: CASSSIPGPKYEQYF
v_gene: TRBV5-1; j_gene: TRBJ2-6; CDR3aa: CASSGNDRRLSSGANVLTF
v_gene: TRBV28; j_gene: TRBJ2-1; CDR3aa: CASSFVAEFNEQFF
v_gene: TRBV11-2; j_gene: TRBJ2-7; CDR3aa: CASRAIPRPGTTYREQYF
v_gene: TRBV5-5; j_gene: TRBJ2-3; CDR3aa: CASSLVLRWGTDTQYF
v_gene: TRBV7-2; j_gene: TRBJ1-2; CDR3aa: CASSPAAGYGYTF
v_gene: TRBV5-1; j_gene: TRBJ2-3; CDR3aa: CASSFDFTDTQYF
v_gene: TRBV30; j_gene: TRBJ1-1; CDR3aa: CAWSVGAGTTEAFF
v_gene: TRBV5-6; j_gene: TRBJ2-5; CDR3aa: CASSLETGGQETQYF
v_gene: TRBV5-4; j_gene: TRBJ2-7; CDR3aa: CASGPSGSYEQYF
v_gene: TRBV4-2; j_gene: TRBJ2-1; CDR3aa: CASSPPDYRLGEQFF
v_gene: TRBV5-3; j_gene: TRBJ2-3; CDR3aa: CARSEPDRPTDTQYF
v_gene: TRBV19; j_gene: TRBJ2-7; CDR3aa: CASSIEISYEQYF
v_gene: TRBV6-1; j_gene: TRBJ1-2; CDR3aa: CASSVTNRGVYGYTF
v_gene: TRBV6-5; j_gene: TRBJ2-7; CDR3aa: CASSSFRDRGHGEQYF
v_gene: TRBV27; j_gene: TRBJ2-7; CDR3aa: CASSLGRGDYEQYF
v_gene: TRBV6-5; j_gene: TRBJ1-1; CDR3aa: CASSYSWPAGRTEAFF
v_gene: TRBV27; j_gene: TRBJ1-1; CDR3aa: CASRPFQVNTEAFF
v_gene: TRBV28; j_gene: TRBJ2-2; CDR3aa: CASLNPGRDTGELFF
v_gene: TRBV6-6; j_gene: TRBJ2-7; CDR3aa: CATRTSGSYEQYF
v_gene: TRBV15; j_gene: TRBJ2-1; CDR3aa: CATSRPISRANEQFF
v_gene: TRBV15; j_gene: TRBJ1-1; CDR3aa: CATSRPWAGGLRTEAFF
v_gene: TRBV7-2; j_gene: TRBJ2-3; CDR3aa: CASSLVRRGTDTQYF
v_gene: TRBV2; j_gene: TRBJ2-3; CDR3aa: CASSLETVLDTQYF
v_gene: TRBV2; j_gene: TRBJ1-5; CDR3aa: CASSEGHRDQPQHF
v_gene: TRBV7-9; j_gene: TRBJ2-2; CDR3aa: CASSSGLAGVTGELFF
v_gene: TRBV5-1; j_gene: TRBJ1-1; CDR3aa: CASSYGSTEAFF
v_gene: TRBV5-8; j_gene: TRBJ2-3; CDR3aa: CASSLGLSGTTDTQYF
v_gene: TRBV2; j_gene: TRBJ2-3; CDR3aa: CAFHTLSGRSTDTQYF
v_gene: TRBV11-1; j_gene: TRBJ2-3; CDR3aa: CASSFSPLGDTQYF
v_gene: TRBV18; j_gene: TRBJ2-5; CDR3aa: CASSPPEQETQYF
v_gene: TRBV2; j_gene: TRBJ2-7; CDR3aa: CASSPRTGIYEQYF
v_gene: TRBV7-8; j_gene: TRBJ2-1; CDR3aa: CASSLQYRGRVAGGRYNEQFF
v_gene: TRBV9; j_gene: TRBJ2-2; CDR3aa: CASSAGGMTGELFF
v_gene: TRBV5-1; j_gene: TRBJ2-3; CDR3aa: CASSFQTPRGTDTQYF
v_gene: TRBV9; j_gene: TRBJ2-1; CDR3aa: CASSVASGKVNEQFF